This T cell receptor beta chain was documented in a study of blood T cell repertoires in COVID-19 (dated by TCRdb to between 2020 and 2021). Notes on the research overall: Samples from collaborators originated in the United States, Italy and Spain and spanned both the acute and convalescent phases of COVID-19. Subjects who had been exposed to COVID-19, were actively infected with it, or had recovered from it provided the deeply sampled blood TCRbeta repertoires that made up the dataset. The repertoires were released in a freely available public database intended as a resource for research on the immune response to SARS-CoV-2. Sample metadata almost always included a de-identified subject ID, COVID-19 status, age in years and sex. The material from the prospective study consisted of cDNA or gDNA derived from T cells, B-cell-depleted T cells, or PBMCs. Samples came from the ongoing ImmuneRACE study (first 160 participants) plus 1,254 subjects from 6 global collaborators. HLA class I and class II types, where available, came from metadata supplied by the sample provider rather than from assay-based typing.

A note on this clone: What antigen it recognizes has not been identified. No much larger clone exists at a distance of one base, and base qualities are not known.

TCRbeta CDR3 regions were amplified from genomic DNA using the immunoSEQ Assay, a bias-controlled multiplex PCR. The study's processing was this. Nucleated cell counts per sample were estimated from amplification of reference gene primers within the assay. Sequence reads were collapsed and filtered to measure the absolute abundance of every unique TCRbeta CDR3 rearrangement. For each sample, productive Simpson clonality was calculated as the square root of Simpson's diversity index over productive rearrangements. The table comes from immuneACCESS by way of TCRdb, which keeps in-frame sequences with V and J called. Part of the clones is missing from these tables; in studies checked, under half for an unresolved V gene and the rest for unknown reasons. That table furnishes V, J and clone size, whereas the DNA furnished D and trimming. This sample holds 250,000 to 400,000 clones; around 90% were observed only once. The top ten constitute under 3.5% of the sample.

In Seattle, one collaborating source enrolled patients while the infection was active and tracked those patients longitudinally over the course of disease. Each collaborating institution followed its own protocols to collect whole blood in K2EDTA tubes. For TCRbeta analysis, collaborators shipped samples as frozen whole blood, isolated PBMCs, or DNA extracted from either of those sample types. What the authors observed across the whole study: How much clinical and demographic metadata was included differed by source and by participant, and the metadata was provided uncurated.

The germline V gene gives CDR1 as SGDLS and CDR2 as YYNGEE. V sheds 0 bases and J sheds 2 bases, leaving 9 bases between their ends. The CDR3 runs 14 residues from the cysteine to the phenylalanine. The CDR3 DNA has 42 bases and is translated from base 1. This chain is built from TRBV9 and TRBJ2-7; no D gene is confidently identified. The TCR was taken from a woman aged 30 to 39 with COVID-19, enrolled during active disease. Sequencing used peripheral blood. The CDR3 protein: CASSVAPSTYEQYF. The DNA sequence is as follows: TGTGCCAGCAGCGTAGCTCCTTCTACCTACGAGCAGTACTTC. Extended through the reference TRBV9 and TRBJ2-7 proteins, this CDR3 yields the full variable domain: DSGVTQTPKHLITATGQRVTLRCSPRSGDLSVYWYQQSLDQGLQFLIQYYNGEERAKGNILERFSAQQFPDLHSELNLSSLELGDSALYFCASSVAPSTYEQYFGPGTRLTVT.